This T cell receptor beta chain was retrieved from a study of early T cells in non-severe SARS-CoV-2 infection. About the research overall: It was bulk RNA from unsorted whole blood that was sequenced, and the chains were unpaired. Overall study results and limits: Matches to VDJdb favored anti-spike CD8 responses and missed private and CD4 specificities.

Many counts were recorded for this clonotype. What it binds is not known. Researchers attached unique molecular identifiers to individual cDNA molecules. TCRdb ran MiXCR on the 5' RACE reads and lists one entry per CDR3 protein. Among 40,000 or so distinct CDR3 sequences, over 4.5% were seen once, and the ten largest hold 6.5% to 8.5%. Trimming took off 3 bases at V and 8 bases at J, with 7 bases between the two ends. The CDR3 spans 11 residues. From germline, CDR1 is SGHTA and CDR2 FQGNSA. Material for sequencing was whole blood. The TCR sequence derives from an adult who was a healthcare worker with PCR-confirmed SARS-CoV-2 infection or an uninfected control (not recorded which). The chain employs TRBV7-2 and TRBJ1-2; D call uncertain. DNA for the CDR3: TGTGCCAGCAGCTTTCTTGGCGGCTACACCTTC. Encoded protein: CASSFLGGYTF. The full variable domain, with the rest looked up from reference TRBV7-2 and TRBJ1-2, is GAGVSQSPSNKVTEKGKDVELRCDPISGHTALYWYRQSLGQGLEFLIYFQGNSAPDKSGLPSDRFSAERTGGSVSTLTIQRTQQEDSAVYLCASSFLGGYTFGSGTRLTVV.